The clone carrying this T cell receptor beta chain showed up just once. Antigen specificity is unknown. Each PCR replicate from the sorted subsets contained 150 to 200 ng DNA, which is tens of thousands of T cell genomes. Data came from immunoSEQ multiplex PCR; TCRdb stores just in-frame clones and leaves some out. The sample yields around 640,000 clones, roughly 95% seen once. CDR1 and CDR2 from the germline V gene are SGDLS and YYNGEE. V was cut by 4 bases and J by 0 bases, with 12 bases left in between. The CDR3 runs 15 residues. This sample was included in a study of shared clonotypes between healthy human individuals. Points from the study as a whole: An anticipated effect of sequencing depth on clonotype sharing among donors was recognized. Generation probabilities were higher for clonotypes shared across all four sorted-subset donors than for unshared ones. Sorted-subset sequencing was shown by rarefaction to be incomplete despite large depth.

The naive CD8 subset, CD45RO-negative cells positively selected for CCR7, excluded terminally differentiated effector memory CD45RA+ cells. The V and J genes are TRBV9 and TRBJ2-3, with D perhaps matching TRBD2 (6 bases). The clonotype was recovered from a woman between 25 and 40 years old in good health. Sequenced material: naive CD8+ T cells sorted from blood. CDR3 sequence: CASSPPGTSTDTQYF. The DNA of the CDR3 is TGTGCCAGCAGCCCCCCCGGGACTAGCACAGATACGCAGTATTTT.